The 9 T cell receptor beta chains presented below share a single source sample, sequenced in a study of shared clonotypes between healthy human individuals. Generated by immunoSEQ multiplex PCR, the TCRdb table keeps only in-frame clones and is missing some. The table lists more than 2,000,000 clones, approximately 95% of them singletons, with under 0.45% in the top ten. Sequenced input: naive CD4+ T cells from PBMCs. Subset specified: CD45RA+ positively selected. These receptors all stem from a man younger than 30 in good health. Some clones in this sample may be carry-over from other donors' samples.

The gene calls are TRBV28 and TRBJ2-2; 7 bases match TRBD1. V lost 5 bases, J lost 4 bases, and 7 bases stayed unmatched. Germline loops: CDR1 MDHEN, CDR2 SYDVKM. The CDR3 runs 15 residues. The CDR3 DNA reads as TGTGCCAGCAGTCCCTGGGACAGATCCACCGGGGAGCTGTTTTTT. Its translation: CASSPWDRSTGELFF.

J is TRBJ2-7 and V is TRBV4-2; 8 positions agree with TRBD2. The CDR3 consists of 15 residues. With V trimmed by 3 bases and J by 3 bases, 7 bases remained unmatched. Germline CDR1 reads LGHNA; CDR2 reads YNFKEQ. The CDR3 coding sequence is TGTGCCAGCAGCCACCCGCTAGCGGGCCTCTACGAGCAGTACTTC. Residues: CASSHPLAGLYEQYF.

The chain combines TRBV28 with TRBJ2-2; 13 bases align to TRBD2. CDR1 is MDHEN and CDR2 is SYDVKM in the germline V gene. CDR3 length: 16 amino acids. V lost 6 bases and J lost 7; bases outside the gene matches: 8. Here the CDR3 reads CASSTGLAGIGGELFF. In nucleotides, the CDR3 is TGTGCCAGCAGCACGGGACTAGCGGGAATCGGCGGGGAGCTGTTTTTT.

The CDR3 sequence: CASSLDGTSTGELFF. The CDR3 region has the DNA TGTGCCAGCAGCTTGGATGGGACTAGTACCGGGGAGCTGTTTTTT. The chain employs TRBV5-6 and TRBJ2-2; 8 nucleotides agree with TRBD2. The germline V gene encodes CDR1 SGHDT and CDR2 YYEEEE. The CDR3 sequence is 15 residues long. The trim removed 0 bases at V and 5 bases at J, leaving 3 bases unmatched. Variable domain in full (rest from reference TRBV5-6 and TRBJ2-2): DAGVTQSPTHLIKTRGQQVTLRCSPKSGHDTVSWYQQALGQGPQFIFQYYEEEERQRGNFPDRFSGHQFPNYSSELNVNALLLGDSALYLCASSLDGTSTGELFFGEGSRLTVL.

The chain recombines TRBV6-5 with TRBJ2-5; D gene unclear. The CDR3 consists of 13 residues. Per the germline V gene, CDR1 is MNHEY and CDR2 is SVGAGI. V was shortened by 6 bases and J by 5 bases, with 13 bases between the two germline ends. The CDR3 nucleotides read TGTGCCAGCAGCCCCCCCAGCGTGGAGACCCAGTACTTC. It yields the protein CASSPPSVETQYF.

This rearrangement joins TRBV18 to TRBJ2-1; D is possibly TRBD2 (5 bases). Germline V gene lookup returns CDR1 KGHSH and CDR2 LQKENI. This CDR3 comprises 14 residues. V lost 8 bases, J lost 5 bases, and 16 bases lay in between. CDR3 DNA sequence: TGTGCCAGCCTTGGAGCGGACCGTCACAATGAGCAGTTCTTC. Protein: CASLGADRHNEQFF.

This sequence joins TRBV19 and TRBJ2-5, with 8 bases that match TRBD1. Germline V gene sequence: CDR1 LNHDA, CDR2 SQIVND (reference sequence). J gave up 4 bases and V 1 base, and 2 bases lay outside the gene matches. The CDR3 contains 14 residues. CDR3 in DNA: TGTGCCAGTAGTATAGCCACAGGGGGAGAGACCCAGTACTTC. This codes for CASSIATGGETQYF.

The chain combines TRBV18 with TRBJ2-7; D may be TRBD2 (7 bases). The germline V gene has CDR1 KGHSH and CDR2 LQKENI. Trimming removed 0 bases at V and 3 bases at J, with 18 bases between. The CDR3 has 17 residues. This chain's CDR3 is CASSPPVYEGGFYEQYF. Here the CDR3 DNA reads TGTGCCAGCTCACCACCCGTTTATGAGGGGGGGTTCTACGAGCAGTACTTC. The whole variable domain, remainder taken from reference TRBV18 and TRBJ2-7, is NAGVMQNPRHLVRRRGQEARLRCSPMKGHSHVYWYRQLPEEGLKFMVYLQKENIIDESGMPKERFSAEFPKEGPSILRIQQVVRGDSAAYFCASSPPVYEGGFYEQYFGPGTRLTVT.

The rearrangement uses TRBV11-3 and TRBJ1-3, with D hard to call. The CDR3 extends over 15 amino acids. Germline CDR1 SGHNT, CDR2 YENEEA. V lost 1 base and J 4 bases, leaving 11 bases between the germline ends. DNA for the CDR3: TGTGCCAGCAGCTTAGCGCGAGTACCAGGAAACACCATATATTTT. It codes for CASSLARVPGNTIYF.